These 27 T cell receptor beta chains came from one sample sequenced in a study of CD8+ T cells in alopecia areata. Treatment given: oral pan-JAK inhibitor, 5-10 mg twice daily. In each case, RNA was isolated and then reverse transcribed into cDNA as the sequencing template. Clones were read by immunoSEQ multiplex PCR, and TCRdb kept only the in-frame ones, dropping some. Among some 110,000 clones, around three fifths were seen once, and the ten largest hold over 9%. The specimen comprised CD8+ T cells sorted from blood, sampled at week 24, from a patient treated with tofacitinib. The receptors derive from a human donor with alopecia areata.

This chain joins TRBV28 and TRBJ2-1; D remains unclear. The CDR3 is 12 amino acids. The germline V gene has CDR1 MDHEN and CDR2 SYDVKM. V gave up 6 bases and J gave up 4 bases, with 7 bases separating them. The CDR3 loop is CASSSQYNEQFF. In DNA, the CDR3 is TGTGCCAGCAGCTCTCAGTACAATGAGCAGTTCTTC.

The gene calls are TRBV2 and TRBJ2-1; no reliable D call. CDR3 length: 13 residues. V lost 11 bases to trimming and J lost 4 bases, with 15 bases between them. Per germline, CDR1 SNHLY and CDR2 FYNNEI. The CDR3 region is CARSTPSYNEQFF. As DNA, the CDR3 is TGTGCCCGTTCAACCCCCTCATACAATGAGCAGTTCTTC. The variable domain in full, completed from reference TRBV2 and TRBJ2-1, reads EPEVTQTPSHQVTQMGQEVILRCVPISNHLYFYWYRQILGQKVEFLVSFYNNEISEKSEIFDDQFSVERPDGSNFTLKIRSTKLEDSAMYFCARSTPSYNEQFFGPGTRLTVL.

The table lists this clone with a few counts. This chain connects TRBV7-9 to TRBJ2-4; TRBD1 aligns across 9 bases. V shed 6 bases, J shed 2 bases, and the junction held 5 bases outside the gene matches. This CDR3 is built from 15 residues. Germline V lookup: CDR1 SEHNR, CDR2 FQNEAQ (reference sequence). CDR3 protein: CASSFGQGSKNIQYF. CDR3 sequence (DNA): TGTGCCAGCAGTTTTGGACAGGGGTCCAAAAACATTCAGTACTTC.

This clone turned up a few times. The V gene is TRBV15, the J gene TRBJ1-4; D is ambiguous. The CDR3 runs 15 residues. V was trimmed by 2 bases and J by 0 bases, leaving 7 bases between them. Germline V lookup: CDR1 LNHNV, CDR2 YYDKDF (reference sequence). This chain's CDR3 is CATSRLQTTNEKLFF. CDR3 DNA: TGTGCCACCAGCAGATTACAGACAACTAATGAAAAACTGTTTTTT.

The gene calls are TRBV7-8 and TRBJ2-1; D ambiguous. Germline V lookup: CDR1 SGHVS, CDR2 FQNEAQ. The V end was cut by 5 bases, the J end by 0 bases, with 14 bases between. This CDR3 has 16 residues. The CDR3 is CASSLTPGPSYNEQFF. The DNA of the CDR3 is TGTGCCAGCAGCCTTACCCCTGGCCCCTCCTACAATGAGCAGTTCTTC.

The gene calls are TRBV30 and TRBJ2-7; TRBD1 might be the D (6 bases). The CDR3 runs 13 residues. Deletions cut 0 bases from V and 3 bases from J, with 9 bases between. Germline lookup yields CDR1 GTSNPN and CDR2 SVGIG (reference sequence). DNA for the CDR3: TGTGCCTGGAGTGTACTAGGGGGCTACGAGCAGTACTTC. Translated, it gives CAWSVLGGYEQYF. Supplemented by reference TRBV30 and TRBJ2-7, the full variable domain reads SQTIHQWPATLVQPVGSPLSLECTVEGTSNPNLYWYRQAAGRGLQLLFYSVGIGQISSEVPQNLSASRPQDRQFILSSKKLLLSDSGFYLCAWSVLGGYEQYFGPGTRLTVT.

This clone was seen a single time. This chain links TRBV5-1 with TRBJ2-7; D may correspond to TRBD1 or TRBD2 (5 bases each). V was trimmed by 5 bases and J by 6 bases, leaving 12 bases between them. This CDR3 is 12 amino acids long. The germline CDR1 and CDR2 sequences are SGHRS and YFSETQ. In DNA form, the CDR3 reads TGCGCCAGCAGTCGGATGGGGGTCGAGCAGTACTTC. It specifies CASSRMGVEQYF.

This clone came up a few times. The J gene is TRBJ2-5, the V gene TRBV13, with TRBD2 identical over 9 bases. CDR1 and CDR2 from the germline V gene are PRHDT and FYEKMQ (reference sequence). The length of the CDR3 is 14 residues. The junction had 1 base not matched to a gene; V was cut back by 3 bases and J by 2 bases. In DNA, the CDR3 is TGTGCCAGCAGCTTGGCGGGGGGGCAAGAGACCCAGTACTTC. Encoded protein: CASSLAGGQETQYF.

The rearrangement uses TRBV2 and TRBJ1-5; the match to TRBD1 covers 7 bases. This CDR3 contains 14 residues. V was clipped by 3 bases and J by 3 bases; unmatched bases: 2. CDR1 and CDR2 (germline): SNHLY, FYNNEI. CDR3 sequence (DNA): TGTGCCAGCAGTGAGGGGACAGTCAATCAGCCCCAGCATTTT. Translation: CASSEGTVNQPQHF. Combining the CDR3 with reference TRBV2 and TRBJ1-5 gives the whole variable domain EPEVTQTPSHQVTQMGQEVILRCVPISNHLYFYWYRQILGQKVEFLVSFYNNEISEKSEIFDDQFSVERPDGSNFTLKIRSTKLEDSAMYFCASSEGTVNQPQHFGDGTRLSIL.

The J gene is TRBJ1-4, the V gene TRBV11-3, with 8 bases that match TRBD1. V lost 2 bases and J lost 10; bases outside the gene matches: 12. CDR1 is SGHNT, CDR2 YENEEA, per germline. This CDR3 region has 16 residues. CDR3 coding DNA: TGTGCCAGCAGCTTACTTTCACGGACAGGGAAGGGAAAACTGTTTTTT. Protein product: CASSLLSRTGKGKLFF.

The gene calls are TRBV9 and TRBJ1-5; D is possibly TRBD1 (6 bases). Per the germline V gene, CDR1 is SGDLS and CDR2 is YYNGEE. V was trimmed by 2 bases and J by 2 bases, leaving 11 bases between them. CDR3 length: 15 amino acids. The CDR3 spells CASSVLRGGNQPQHF. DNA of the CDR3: TGTGCCAGCAGCGTCCTCAGGGGCGGCAATCAGCCCCAGCATTTT. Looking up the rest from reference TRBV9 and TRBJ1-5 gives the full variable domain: DSGVTQTPKHLITATGQRVTLRCSPRSGDLSVYWYQQSLDQGLQFLIQYYNGEERAKGNILERFSAQQFPDLHSELNLSSLELGDSALYFCASSVLRGGNQPQHFGDGTRLSIL.

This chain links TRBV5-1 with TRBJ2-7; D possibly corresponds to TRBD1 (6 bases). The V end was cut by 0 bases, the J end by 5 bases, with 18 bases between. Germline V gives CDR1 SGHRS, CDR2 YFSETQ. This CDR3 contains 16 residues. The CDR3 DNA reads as TGCGCCAGCAGCTTGGGGGTTACGACAGGCCTTGACGAGCAGTACTTC. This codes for CASSLGVTTGLDEQYF.

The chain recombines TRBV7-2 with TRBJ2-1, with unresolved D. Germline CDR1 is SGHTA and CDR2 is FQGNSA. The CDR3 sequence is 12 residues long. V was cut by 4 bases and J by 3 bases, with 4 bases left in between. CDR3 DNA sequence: TGTGCCAGCAGCTACGTCTACAATGAGCAGTTCTTC. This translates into CASSYVYNEQFF.

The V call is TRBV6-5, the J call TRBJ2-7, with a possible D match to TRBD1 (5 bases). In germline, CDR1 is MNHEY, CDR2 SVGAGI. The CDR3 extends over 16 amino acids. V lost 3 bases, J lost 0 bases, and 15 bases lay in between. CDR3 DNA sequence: TGTGCCAGCAGTTATATCGGCAGGGAAAGCTCCTACGAGCAGTACTTC. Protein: CASSYIGRESSYEQYF.

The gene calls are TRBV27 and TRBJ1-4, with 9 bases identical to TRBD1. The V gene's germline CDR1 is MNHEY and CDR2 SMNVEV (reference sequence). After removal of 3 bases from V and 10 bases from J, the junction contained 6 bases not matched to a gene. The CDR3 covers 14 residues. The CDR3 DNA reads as TGTGCCAGCAGTTTGTGGACAGGGGATGGAAAACTGTTTTTT. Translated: CASSLWTGDGKLFF.

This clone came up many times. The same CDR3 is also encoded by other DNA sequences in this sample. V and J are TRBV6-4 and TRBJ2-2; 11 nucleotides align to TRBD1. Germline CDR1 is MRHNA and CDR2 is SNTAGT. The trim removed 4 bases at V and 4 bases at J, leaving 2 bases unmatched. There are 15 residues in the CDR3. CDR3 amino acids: CASSAGTGGTGELFF. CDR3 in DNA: TGTGCCAGCAGTGCCGGGACAGGGGGCACCGGGGAGCTGTTTTTT.

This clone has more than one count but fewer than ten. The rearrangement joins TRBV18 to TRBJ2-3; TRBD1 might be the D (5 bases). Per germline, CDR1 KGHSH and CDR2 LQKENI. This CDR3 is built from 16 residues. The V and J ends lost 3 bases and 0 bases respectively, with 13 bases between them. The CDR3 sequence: CASSPLTAASTDTQYF. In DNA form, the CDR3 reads TGTGCCAGCTCACCCCTGACAGCAGCTAGCACAGATACGCAGTATTTT.

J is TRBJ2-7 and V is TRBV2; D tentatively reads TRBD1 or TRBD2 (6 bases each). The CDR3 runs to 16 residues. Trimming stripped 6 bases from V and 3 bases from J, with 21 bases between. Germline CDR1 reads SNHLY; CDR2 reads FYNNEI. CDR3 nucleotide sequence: TGTGCCAGCAGCACCCACGCGGGAAAGGGGGGCTACGAGCAGTACTTC. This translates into CASSTHAGKGGYEQYF.

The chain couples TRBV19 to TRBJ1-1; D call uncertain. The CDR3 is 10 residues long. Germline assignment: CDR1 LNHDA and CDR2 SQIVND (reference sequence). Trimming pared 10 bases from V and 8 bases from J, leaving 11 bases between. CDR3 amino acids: CAIADGEAFF. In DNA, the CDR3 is TGTGCCATAGCGGACGGAGAAGCTTTCTTT. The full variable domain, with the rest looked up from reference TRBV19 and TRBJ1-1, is DGGITQSPKYLFRKEGQNVTLSCEQNLNHDAMYWYRQDPGQGLRLIYYSQIVNDFQKGDIAEGYSVSREKKESFPLTVTSAQKNPTAFYLCAIADGEAFFGQGTRLTVV.

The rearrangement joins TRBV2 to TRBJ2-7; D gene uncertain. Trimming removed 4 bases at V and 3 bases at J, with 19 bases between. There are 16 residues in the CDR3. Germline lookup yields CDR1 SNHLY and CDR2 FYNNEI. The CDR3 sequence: CASSASRAAQFYEQYF. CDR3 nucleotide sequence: TGTGCCAGCAGTGCCTCTCGGGCAGCTCAATTCTACGAGCAGTACTTC.

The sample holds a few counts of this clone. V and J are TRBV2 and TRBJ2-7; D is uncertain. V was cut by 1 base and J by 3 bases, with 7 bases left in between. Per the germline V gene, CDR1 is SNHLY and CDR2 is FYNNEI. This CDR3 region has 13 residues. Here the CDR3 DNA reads TGTGCCAGCAGTGAAGGGCGGCACTACGAGCAGTACTTC. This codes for CASSEGRHYEQYF.

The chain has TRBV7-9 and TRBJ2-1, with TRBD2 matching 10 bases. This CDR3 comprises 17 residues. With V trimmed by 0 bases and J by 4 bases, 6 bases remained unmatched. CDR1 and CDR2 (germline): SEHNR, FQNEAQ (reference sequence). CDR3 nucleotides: TGTGCCAGCAGCTTAGCAGAGACTAGCGGGCATTACAATGAGCAGTTCTTC. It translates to CASSLAETSGHYNEQFF.

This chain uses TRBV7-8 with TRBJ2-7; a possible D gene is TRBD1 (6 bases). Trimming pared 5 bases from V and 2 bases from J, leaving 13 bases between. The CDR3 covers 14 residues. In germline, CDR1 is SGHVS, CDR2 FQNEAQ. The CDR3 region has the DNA TGTGCCAGCAGCCTCTCAGGGGTGACCTACGAGCAGTACTTC. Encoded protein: CASSLSGVTYEQYF.

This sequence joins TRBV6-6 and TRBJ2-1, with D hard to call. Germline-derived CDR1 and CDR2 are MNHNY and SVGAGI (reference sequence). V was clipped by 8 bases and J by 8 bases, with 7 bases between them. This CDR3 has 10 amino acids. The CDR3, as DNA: TGTGCCAGCGTAGGCGATGAGCAGTTCTTC. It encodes CASVGDEQFF.

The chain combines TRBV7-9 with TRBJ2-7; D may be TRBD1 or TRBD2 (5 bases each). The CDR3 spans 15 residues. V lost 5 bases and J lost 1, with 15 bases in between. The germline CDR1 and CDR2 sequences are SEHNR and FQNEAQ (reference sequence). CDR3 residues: CASSMGPRSSYEQYF. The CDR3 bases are TGTGCCAGCAGCATGGGACCGAGGAGTTCCTACGAGCAGTACTTC. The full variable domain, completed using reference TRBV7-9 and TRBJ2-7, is DTGVSQNPRHKITKRGQNVTFRCDPISEHNRLYWYRQTLGQGPEFLTYFQNEAQLEKSRLLSDRFSAERPKGSFSTLEIQRTEQGDSAMYLCASSMGPRSSYEQYFGPGTRLTVT.

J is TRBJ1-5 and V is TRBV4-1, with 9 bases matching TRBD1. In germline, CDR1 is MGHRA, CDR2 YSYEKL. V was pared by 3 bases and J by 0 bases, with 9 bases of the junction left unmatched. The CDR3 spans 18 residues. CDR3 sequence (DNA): TGCGCCAGCAGCCAGTGGACAGGGGATAATTTTAGCAATCAGCCCCAGCATTTT. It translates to CASSQWTGDNFSNQPQHF.

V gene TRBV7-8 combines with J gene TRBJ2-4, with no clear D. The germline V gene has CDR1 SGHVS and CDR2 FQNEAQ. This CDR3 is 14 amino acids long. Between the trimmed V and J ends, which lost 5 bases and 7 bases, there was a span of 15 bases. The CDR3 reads CASSPGPFGNIQYF. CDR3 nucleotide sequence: TGTGCCAGCAGCCCCGGTCCCTTCGGGAACATTCAGTACTTC. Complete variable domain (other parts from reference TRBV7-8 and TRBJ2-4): GAGVSQSPRYKVAKRGQDVALRCDPISGHVSLFWYQQALGQGPEFLTYFQNEAQLDKSGLPSDRFFAERPEGSVSTLKIQRTQQEDSAVYLCASSPGPFGNIQYFGAGTRLSVL.